This TCR beta chain was recovered during a study of sequential checkpoint blockade in melanoma. Study information: Arm A got nivolumab then ipilimumab; arm B the reverse, 1:1. Each arm's sequence ended with maintenance nivolumab.

As to treatment: randomized to nivolumab then ipilimumab (arm A) or the reverse (arm B). None of the patients previously received DNA-damaging chemotherapy. PBMC sorting kept live CD3+CD8+ cells without CD19 or CD56. Sequenced by immunoSEQ multiplex PCR; TCRdb stores in-frame clones only, minus some. The sample has 10,000 or so clones, approximately 73% seen once; the top ten hold about 14%. The germline V gene encodes CDR1 MNHNS and CDR2 SASEGT. V was trimmed by 4 bases and J by 4 bases, leaving 11 bases between them. This CDR3 is built from 14 residues. The receptor was derived from a human donor with melanoma. The material was CD8+ T cells sorted from blood (inferred from file names), obtained from a patient given nivolumab and ipilimumab in sequence. The chain carries TRBV6-1 and TRBJ2-1, with a possible D match to TRBD2 (5 bases). The CDR3 spells CASSVLDSYNEQFF. CDR3 DNA: TGTGCCAGCAGTGTATTGGACTCTTACAATGAGCAGTTCTTC.